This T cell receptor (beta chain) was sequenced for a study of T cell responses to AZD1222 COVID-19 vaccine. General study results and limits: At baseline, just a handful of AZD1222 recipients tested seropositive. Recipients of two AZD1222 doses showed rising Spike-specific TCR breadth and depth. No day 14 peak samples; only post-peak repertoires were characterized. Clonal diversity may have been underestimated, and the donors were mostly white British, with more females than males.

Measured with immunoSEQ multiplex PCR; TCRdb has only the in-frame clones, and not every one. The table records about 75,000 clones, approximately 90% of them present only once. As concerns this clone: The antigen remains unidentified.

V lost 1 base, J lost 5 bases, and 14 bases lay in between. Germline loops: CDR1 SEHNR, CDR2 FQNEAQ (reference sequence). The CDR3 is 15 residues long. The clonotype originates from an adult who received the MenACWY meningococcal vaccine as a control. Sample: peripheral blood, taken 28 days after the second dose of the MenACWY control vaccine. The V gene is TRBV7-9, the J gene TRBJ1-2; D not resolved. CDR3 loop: CASSLGILLGYGYTF. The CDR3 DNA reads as TGTGCCAGCAGCTTAGGCATTCTTCTAGGTTATGGCTACACCTTC.